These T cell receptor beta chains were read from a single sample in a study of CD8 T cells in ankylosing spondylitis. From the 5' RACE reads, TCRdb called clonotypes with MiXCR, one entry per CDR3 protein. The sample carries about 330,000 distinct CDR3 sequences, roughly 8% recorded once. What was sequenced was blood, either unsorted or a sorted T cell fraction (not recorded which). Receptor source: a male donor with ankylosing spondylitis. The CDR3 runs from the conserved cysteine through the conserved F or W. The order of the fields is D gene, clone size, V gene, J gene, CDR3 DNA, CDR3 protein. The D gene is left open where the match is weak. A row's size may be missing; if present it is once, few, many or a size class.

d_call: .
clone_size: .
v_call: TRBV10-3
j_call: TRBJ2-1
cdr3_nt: TGTGCCATCAGGGGGGCCGATTACAATGAGCAGTTCTTC
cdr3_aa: CAIRGADYNEQFF

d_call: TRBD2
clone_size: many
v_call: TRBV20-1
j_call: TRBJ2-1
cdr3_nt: TGCAGTGCTAGAGATCCGGGACTAGTCAGAAATGAGCAGTTCTTC
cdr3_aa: CSARDPGLVRNEQFF

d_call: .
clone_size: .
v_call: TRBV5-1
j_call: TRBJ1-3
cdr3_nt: TGCGCCAGCAGCTTGGCCGTGCAGAATACTGGAAACACCATATATTTT
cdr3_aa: CASSLAVQNTGNTIYF

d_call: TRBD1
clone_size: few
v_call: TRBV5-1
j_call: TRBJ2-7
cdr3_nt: TGCGCCAGCAGCTGGGGACAGGGCCGGGGTCCTCAGTACTTC
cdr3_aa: CASSWGQGRGPQYF

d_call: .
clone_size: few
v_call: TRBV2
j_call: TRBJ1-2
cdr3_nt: TGTGCCAGCAGTGACCCGTCTACAGTTCCCTATGGCTACACCTTC
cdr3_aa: CASSDPSTVPYGYTF

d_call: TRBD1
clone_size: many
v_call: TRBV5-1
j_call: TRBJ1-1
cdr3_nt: TGCGCCAGCAGCACGGGACAGGGGGCGACTGAAGCTTTCTTT
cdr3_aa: CASSTGQGATEAFF

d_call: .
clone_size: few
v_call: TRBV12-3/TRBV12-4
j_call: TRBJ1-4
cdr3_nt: TGTGCCAGCAGACCAGACCAAAAAACTAATGAAAAACTGTTTTTT
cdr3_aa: CASRPDQKTNEKLFF

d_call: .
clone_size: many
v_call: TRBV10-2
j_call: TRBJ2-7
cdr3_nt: TGCGCCAGCAGTGAGTCGGGGGGAGTAAGCCACGAGCAGTACTTC
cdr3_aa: CASSESGGVSHEQYF

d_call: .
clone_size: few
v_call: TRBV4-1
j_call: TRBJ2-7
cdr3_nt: TGCGCCAGCAGCCAGAACAACCCCCCCTACGAGCAGTACTTC
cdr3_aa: CASSQNNPPYEQYF

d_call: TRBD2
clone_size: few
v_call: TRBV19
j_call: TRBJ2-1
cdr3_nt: TGTGCCAGTAGTATTACTAGCGGAGGGAATTACAATGAGCAGTTCTTC
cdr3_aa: CASSITSGGNYNEQFF

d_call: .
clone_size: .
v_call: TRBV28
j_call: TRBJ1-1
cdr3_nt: TGTGCCAGCAGCCACGGCCGGTGGAACACTGAAGCTTTCTTT
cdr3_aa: CASSHGRWNTEAFF

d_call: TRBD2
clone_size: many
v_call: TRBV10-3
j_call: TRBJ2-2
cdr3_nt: TGTGCCATCAGTGAGTCTCCAGCTAGCGGGAGGAACACCGGGGAGCTGTTTTTT
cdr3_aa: CAISESPASGRNTGELFF

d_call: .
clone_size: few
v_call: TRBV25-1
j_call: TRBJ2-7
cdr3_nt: TGTGCCAGCAGTGGTCCAGTAGTCTACGAGCAGTACTTC
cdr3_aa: CASSGPVVYEQYF

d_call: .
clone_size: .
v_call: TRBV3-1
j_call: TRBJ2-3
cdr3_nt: TGTGCCAGCAGCCAAGAGATTACAATGTTCACAGATACGCAGTATTTT
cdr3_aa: CASSQEITMFTDTQYF

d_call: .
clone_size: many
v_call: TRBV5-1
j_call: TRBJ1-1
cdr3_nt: TGCGCCAGCAGCTTGGAGGGCGGAGTGAACACTGAAGCTTTCTTT
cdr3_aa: CASSLEGGVNTEAFF

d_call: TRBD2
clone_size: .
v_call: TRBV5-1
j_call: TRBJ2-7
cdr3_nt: TGCGCCAGCAGCGCCGGGGGGGATTACGAGCAGTACTTC
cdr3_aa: CASSAGGDYEQYF

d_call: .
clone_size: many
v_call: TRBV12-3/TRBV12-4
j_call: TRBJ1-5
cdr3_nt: TGTGCCAGCAGCCGGGACCTTAGCAGCAATCAGCCCCAGCATTTT
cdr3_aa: CASSRDLSSNQPQHF

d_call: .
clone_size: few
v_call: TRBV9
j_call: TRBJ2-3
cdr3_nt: TGTGCCAGCAGCGGCCGGGACTTCAACACAGATACGCAGTATTTT
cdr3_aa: CASSGRDFNTDTQYF

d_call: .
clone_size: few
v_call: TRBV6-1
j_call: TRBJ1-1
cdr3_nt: TGTGCCAGCAGTGAAACCCTGGGGGTCACTGAAGCTTTCTTT
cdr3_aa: CASSETLGVTEAFF

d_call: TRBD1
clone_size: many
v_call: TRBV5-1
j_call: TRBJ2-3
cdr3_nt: TGCGCCAGCAGCTTGGAGGACAGGGTGACCGATACGCAGTATTTT
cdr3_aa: CASSLEDRVTDTQYF

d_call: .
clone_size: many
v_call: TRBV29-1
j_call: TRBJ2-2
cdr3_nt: TGCAGCGTTGATAGGGGTGGCGGGGAGCTGTTTTTT
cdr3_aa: CSVDRGGGELFF

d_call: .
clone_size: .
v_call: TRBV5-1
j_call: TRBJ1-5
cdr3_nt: TGCGCCAGCAGGCCTGACAGGAATCAGCCCCAGCATTTT
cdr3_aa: CASRPDRNQPQHF

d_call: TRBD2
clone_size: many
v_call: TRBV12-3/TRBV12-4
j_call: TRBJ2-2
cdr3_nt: TGTGCCAGCAGTTTAGCGCTAGCGGGAGCGCTGTTTTTT
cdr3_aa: CASSLALAGALFF

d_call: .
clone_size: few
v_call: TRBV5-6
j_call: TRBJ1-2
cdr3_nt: TGTGCCAGCAGCCCAACAGGAACAACTAACTATGGCTACACCTTC
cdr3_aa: CASSPTGTTNYGYTF

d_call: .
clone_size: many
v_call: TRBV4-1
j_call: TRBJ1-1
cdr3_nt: TGCGCCAGCAGCCAAGGCGGGCAGCTGAACACTGAAGCTTTCTTT
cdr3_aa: CASSQGGQLNTEAFF

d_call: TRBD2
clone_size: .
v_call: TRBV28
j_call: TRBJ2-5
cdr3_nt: TGTGCCAGCAGCCGTCCGGCGGGAGGGCAAGAGACCCAGTACTTC
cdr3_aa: CASSRPAGGQETQYF

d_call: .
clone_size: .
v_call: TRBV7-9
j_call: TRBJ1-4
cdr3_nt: TGTGCCAGCCACTACCTAGGGGGGAAACTGTTTTTT
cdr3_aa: CASHYLGGKLFF

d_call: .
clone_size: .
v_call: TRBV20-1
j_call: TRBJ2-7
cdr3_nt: TGCAGTGCTAGTTTAGTGGAGAATTATTACGAGCAGTACTTC
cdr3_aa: CSASLVENYYEQYF

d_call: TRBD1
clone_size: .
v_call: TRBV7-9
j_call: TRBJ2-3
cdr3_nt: TGTGCCAGCAGCCCGGGACAGGGGGTGACCCGGTATACGCAGTATTTT
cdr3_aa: CASSPGQGVTRYTQYF

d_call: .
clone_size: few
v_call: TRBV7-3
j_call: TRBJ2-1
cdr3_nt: TGTGCCAGCAGCTCCTCCGGCGCGGGTGAGCAGTTCTTC
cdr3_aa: CASSSSGAGEQFF

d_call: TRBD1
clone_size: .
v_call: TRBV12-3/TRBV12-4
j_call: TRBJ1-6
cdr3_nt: TGTGCCAGCACCGTGGGACAGAATAATTCACCCCTCCACTTT
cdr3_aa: CASTVGQNNSPLHF

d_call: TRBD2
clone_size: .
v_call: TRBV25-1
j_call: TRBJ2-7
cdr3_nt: TGTGCCAGCAGTAAAGCGGGAGGGCCAGGCTACGAGCAGTACTTC
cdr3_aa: CASSKAGGPGYEQYF

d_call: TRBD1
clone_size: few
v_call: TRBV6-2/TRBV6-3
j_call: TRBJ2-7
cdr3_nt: TGTGCCAGCACCACGGCGGGCAGGGGGTTCTCAACCTCTCGCTACGAGCAGTACTTC
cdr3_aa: CASTTAGRGFSTSRYEQYF

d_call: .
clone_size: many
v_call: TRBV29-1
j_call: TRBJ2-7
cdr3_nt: TGCAGCGCCTCCGGGCCTAAAGCGGGCGAGCAGTACTTC
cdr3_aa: CSASGPKAGEQYF

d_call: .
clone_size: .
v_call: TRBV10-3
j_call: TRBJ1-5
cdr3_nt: TGTGCCATCAGTGAGTTAGGGTTCAGCAATCAGCCCCAGCATTTT
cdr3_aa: CAISELGFSNQPQHF

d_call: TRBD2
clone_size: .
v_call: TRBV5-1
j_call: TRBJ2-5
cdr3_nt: TGCGCCAGCAGCCCAGGAAGAAGGGAGGGTCAGACCCAGTACTTC
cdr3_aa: CASSPGRREGQTQYF

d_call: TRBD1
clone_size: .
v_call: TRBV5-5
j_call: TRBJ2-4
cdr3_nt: TGTGCCAGCAGCTTTGGGACAGGGGCCAAAAACATTCAGTACTTC
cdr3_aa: CASSFGTGAKNIQYF

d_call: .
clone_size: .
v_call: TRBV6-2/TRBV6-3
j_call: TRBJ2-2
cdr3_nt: TGTGCCAGCAGTTTGGGGTCTGCATTAGACACCGGGGAGCTGTTTTTT
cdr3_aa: CASSLGSALDTGELFF

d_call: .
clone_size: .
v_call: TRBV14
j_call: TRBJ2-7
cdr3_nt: TGTGCCAGCAGCCAACTCCTTTACGAGCAGTACTTC
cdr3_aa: CASSQLLYEQYF

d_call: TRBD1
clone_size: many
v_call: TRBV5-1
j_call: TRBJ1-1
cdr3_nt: TGCGCCAGCAAGACAGGGGCGGGGGACACTGAAGCTTTCTTT
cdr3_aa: CASKTGAGDTEAFF